This T cell receptor (beta chain) originates from a study of long-term antiretroviral therapy in people with HIV. Study-wide points: ART was followed by higher diversity that remained below transplant donor controls. Repertoires in HIV (unlike those of controls) had narrower CDR3 length ranges. Clones with expansion before ART led the repertoire at all time points.

Germline V gene sequence: CDR1 MNHEY, CDR2 SMNVEV (reference sequence). The J segment lost 12 bases and the V segment lost 4 bases, leaving 14 bases of the junction unmatched. The CDR3 is made up of 16 amino acids. immunoSEQ v3.0 was run at survey level. Sequencing aimed at 40,000-50,000 T-cell genomes per sample. Here immunoSEQ multiplex PCR was the method, and the copy in TCRdb shows in-frame clones only, minus some. The sample has some 20,000 clones, around four fifths seen once. Points on this clone: Its antigen is unknown.

The chain couples TRBV27 to TRBJ2-1, with TRBD2 matching 11 bases. Material: unsorted PBMCs, obtained at the start of antiretroviral therapy, before treatment. The TCR was taken from a woman in her thirties or forties with HIV. CDR3 region: CASSSLSSGGPPGQFF. The CDR3 bases are TGTGCCAGCAGTTCCCTCTCTAGCGGGGGGCCCCCGGGGCAGTTCTTC.